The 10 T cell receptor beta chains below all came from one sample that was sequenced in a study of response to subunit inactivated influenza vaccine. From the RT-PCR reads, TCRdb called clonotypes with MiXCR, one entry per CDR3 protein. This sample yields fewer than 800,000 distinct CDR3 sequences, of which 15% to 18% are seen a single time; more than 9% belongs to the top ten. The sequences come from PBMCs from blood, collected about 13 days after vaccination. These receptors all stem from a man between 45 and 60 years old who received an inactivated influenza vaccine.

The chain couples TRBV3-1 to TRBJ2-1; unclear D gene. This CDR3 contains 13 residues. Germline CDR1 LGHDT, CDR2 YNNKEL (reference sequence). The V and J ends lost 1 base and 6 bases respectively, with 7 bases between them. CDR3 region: CASSQVLPNEQFF. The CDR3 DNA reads TGTGCCAGCAGCCAAGTGCTGCCCAATGAGCAGTTCTTC.

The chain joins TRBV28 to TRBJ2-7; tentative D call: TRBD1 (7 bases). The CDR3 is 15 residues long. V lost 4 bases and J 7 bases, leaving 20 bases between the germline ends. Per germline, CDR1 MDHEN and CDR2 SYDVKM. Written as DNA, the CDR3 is TGTGCCAGCAGTTCGCGACAGGGAGGTTCTTGGGAGCAGTACTTC. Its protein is CASSSRQGGSWEQYF.

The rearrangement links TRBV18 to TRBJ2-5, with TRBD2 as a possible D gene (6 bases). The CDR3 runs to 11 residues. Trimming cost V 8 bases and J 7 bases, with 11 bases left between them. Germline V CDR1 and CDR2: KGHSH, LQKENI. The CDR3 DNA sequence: TGTGCCAGCGAATTGGAGGGGACCCAGTACTTC. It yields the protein CASELEGTQYF.

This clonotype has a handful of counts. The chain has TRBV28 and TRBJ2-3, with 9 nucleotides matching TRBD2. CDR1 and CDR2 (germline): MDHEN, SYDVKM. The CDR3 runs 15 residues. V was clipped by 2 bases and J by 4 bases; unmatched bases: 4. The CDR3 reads CASSLVQRGADTQYF. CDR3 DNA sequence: TGTGCCAGCAGTTTAGTCCAGCGGGGGGCAGATACGCAGTATTTT.

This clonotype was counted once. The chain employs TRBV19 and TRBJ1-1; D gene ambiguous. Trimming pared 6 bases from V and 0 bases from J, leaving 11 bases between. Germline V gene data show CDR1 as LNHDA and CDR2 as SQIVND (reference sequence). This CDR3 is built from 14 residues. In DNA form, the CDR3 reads TGTGCCAGTAGCAACCTTCAAATGAACACTGAAGCTTTCTTT. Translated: CASSNLQMNTEAFF.

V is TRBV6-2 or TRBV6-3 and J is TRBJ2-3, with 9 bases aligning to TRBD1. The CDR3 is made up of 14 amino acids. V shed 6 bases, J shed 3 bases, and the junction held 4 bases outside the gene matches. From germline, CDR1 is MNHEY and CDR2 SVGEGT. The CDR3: CASSRDRETDTQYF. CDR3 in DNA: TGTGCCAGCAGCCGGGACAGGGAGACAGATACGCAGTATTTT.

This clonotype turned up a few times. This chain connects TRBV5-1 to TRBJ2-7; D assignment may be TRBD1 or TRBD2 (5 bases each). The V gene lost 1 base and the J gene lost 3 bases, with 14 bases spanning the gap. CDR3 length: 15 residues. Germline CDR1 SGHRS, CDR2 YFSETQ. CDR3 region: CASSLTGSGDYEQYF. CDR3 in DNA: TGCGCCAGCAGCTTGACAGGCTCCGGGGACTACGAGCAGTACTTC.

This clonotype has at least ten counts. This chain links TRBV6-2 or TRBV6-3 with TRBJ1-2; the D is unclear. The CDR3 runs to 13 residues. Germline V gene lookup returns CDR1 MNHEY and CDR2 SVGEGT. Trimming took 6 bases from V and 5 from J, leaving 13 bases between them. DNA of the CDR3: TGTGCCAGCAGGCCGGGAGGAGGTTATGGCTACACCTTC. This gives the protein CASRPGGGYGYTF.

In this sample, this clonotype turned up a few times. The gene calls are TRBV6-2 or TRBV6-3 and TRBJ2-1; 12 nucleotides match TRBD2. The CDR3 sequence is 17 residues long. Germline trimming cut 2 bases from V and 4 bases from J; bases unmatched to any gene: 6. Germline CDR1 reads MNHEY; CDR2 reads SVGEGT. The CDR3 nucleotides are TGTGCCAGCAGTTACGAGGCTAGCGGGAGGGTTTACAATGAGCAGTTCTTC. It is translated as CASSYEASGRVYNEQFF.

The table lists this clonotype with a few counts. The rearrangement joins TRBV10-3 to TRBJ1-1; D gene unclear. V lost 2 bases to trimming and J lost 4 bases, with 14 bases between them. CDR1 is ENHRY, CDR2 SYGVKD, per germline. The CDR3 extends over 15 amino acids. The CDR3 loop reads CAISEQSLGFTEAFF. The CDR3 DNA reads TGTGCCATCAGTGAGCAGAGCCTCGGTTTCACTGAAGCTTTCTTT.